This TCR beta chain appears in the sequencing data of a study of CD8 T cells in Susac syndrome. RNA totalling about 0.45 to 1 ug underwent reverse transcription with random hexamers. The method of amplification for TCR beta CDR3 was immunoSEQ multiplex PCR, covering 54 Vbeta and 13 Jbeta. TCRdb reanalysed the immunoSEQ multiplex PCR reads using MiXCR and keeps one entry per CDR3 protein. Here the sample spans under 150,000 distinct CDR3 sequences, around 94% being singletons. Sequencing of TCR beta drew on CD8+ and CD4+ T cells from blood. Healthy donors served as the controls. They were matched for age and sex. Negative isolation was applied to CD8+ and CD4+ T cells, and FACS enrichment was applied to TEMRA cells. Trimming took off 4 bases at V and 5 bases at J, with 21 bases between the two ends. The germline V gene has CDR1 MDHEN and CDR2 SYDVKM. The CDR3 consists of 17 residues.

The chain employs TRBV28 and TRBJ2-4, with D tentatively TRBD1 (6 bases). Input material: CD8+ T cells from PBMCs. This clonotype originated in a human donor in good health. The CDR3 is CASSSPEGWGLENIQYF. CDR3 in DNA: TGTGCCAGCAGTTCCCCTGAGGGTTGGGGGCTGGAAAACATTCAGTACTTC.